The rows below give T cell receptor beta chains drawn from one sample of a study of blood T cell repertoires in COVID-19. This table comes from immunoSEQ multiplex PCR, and its TCRdb copy is limited to in-frame clones, with some not included. The sample consists of fewer than 250,000 clones, around 83% of them appearing once. Sequenced input: peripheral blood. The source of these receptors is a man aged 35-49 years with acute or convalescent COVID-19. Each CDR3 is given with its conserved first and last residue. A D gene is named only where the DNA matches it firmly. Clone size, where shown, is once, few, many, or a class for clones that have expanded.

D gene: -
J gene: TRBJ1-6
V gene: TRBV7-2
clone size: -
CDR3 protein: CASIPPGVRNSPLHF
CDR3 DNA: TGTGCCAGCATCCCACCCGGGGTGCGTAATTCACCCCTCCACTTT

D gene: -
J gene: TRBJ1-2
V gene: TRBV4-3
clone size: -
CDR3 protein: CASSQDWGGDYGYTF
CDR3 DNA: TGCGCCAGCAGCCAAGATTGGGGGGGCGACTATGGCTACACCTTC

D gene: -
J gene: TRBJ1-2
V gene: TRBV9
clone size: -
CDR3 protein: CASSAGTEPYGYTF
CDR3 DNA: TGTGCCAGCAGCGCCGGGACTGAACCTTATGGCTACACCTTC

D gene: -
J gene: TRBJ1-4
V gene: TRBV2
clone size: -
CDR3 protein: CASSSQQGGEKLFF
CDR3 DNA: TGTGCCAGCAGCTCACAACAAGGAGGTGAAAAACTGTTTTTT

D gene: -
J gene: TRBJ1-2
V gene: TRBV6-2/TRBV6-3
clone size: -
CDR3 protein: CASSRVSSGYTF
CDR3 DNA: TGTGCCAGCAGTCGGGTTTCCAGCGGCTACACCTTC

D gene: -
J gene: TRBJ2-3
V gene: TRBV18
clone size: once
CDR3 protein: CASSPRLTDTQYF
CDR3 DNA: TGTGCCAGCTCACCACGACTCACAGATACGCAGTATTTT

D gene: TRBD1
J gene: TRBJ1-5
V gene: TRBV6-5
clone size: few
CDR3 protein: CASGQGAGQPQHF
CDR3 DNA: TGTGCCAGTGGACAGGGGGCTGGCCAGCCCCAGCATTTT

D gene: -
J gene: TRBJ2-1
V gene: TRBV4-1
clone size: -
CDR3 protein: CASSQDRGDSERSNEQFF
CDR3 DNA: TGCGCCAGCAGCCAAGATCGGGGTGACTCCGAGCGGAGCAATGAGCAGTTCTTC

D gene: -
J gene: TRBJ1-1
V gene: TRBV27
clone size: -
CDR3 protein: CASSSQSFTSTEAFF
CDR3 DNA: TGTGCCAGCAGTTCACAGTCCTTTACGAGCACTGAAGCTTTCTTT

D gene: -
J gene: TRBJ1-3
V gene: TRBV6-5
clone size: -
CDR3 protein: CASSQGSGNTIYF
CDR3 DNA: TGTGCCAGCAGTCAGGGTTCTGGAAACACCATATATTTT

D gene: TRBD2
J gene: TRBJ2-3
V gene: TRBV6-4
clone size: few
CDR3 protein: CASSEAGATDTQYF
CDR3 DNA: TGTGCCAGCAGCGAAGCGGGGGCCACAGATACGCAGTATTTT

D gene: -
J gene: TRBJ2-2
V gene: TRBV3-1/TRBV3-2
clone size: -
CDR3 protein: CASSPTWMSGGELFF
CDR3 DNA: TGTGCCAGCAGCCCGACTTGGATGTCGGGCGGGGAGCTGTTTTTT

D gene: TRBD1
J gene: TRBJ1-5
V gene: TRBV30
clone size: few
CDR3 protein: CAWSRDRGSNQPQHF
CDR3 DNA: TGTGCCTGGAGCCGGGACAGGGGTAGCAATCAGCCCCAGCATTTT

D gene: -
J gene: TRBJ2-7
V gene: TRBV4-3
clone size: -
CDR3 protein: CASSQETGFSYEQYF
CDR3 DNA: TGCGCCAGCAGCCAAGAGACAGGATTCTCCTACGAGCAGTACTTC

D gene: -
J gene: TRBJ2-7
V gene: TRBV21-1
clone size: -
CDR3 protein: CASSKVDSKWYF
CDR3 DNA: TGTGCCAGCAGCAAAGTTGACTCCAAGTGGTACTTC

D gene: TRBD1
J gene: TRBJ1-2
V gene: TRBV5-4
clone size: -
CDR3 protein: CASSSPQQGAVGGYTF
CDR3 DNA: TGTGCCAGCAGCTCCCCGCAACAGGGGGCGGTTGGTGGCTACACCTTC

D gene: TRBD2
J gene: TRBJ2-3
V gene: TRBV3-1/TRBV3-2
clone size: -
CDR3 protein: CASSQVSGGVTDTQYF
CDR3 DNA: TGTGCCAGCAGCCAAGTCAGCGGGGGGGTCACGGATACGCAGTATTTT